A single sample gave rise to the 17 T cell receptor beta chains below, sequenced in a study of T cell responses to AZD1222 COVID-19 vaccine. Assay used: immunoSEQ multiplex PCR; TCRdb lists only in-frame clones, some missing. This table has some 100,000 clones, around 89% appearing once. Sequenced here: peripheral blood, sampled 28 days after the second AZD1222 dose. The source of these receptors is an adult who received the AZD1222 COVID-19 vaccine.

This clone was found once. The CDR3 reads CASSQEVQGRAYGYTF. The CDR3 nucleotides are TGTGCCAGCAGCCAAGAAGTGCAGGGAAGGGCTTATGGCTACACCTTC. The chain links TRBV14 to TRBJ1-2, with D possibly TRBD1 on 5 matching bases. The V gene lost 0 bases and the J gene lost 5 bases, with 16 bases spanning the gap. The CDR3 length is 16 residues. Germline V gene data show CDR1 as SGHDN and CDR2 as FVKESK.

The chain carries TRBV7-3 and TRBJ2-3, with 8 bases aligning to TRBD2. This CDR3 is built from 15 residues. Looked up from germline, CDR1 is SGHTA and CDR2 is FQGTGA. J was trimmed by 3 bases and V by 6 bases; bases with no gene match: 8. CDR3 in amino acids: CASSRAGAWTDTQYF. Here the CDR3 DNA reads TGTGCCAGCAGTCGAGCGGGAGCATGGACAGATACGCAGTATTTT.

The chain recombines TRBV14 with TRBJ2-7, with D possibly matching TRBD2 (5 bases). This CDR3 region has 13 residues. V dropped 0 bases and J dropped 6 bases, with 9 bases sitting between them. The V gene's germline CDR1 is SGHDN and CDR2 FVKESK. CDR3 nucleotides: TGTGCCAGCAGCCAAGAGGACTTTGGCGAGCAGTACTTC. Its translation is CASSQEDFGEQYF.

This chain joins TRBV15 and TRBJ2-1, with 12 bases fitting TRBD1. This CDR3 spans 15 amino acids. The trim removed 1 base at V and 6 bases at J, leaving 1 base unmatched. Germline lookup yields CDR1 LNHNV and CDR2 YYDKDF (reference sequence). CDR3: CATSRAGQGANEQFF. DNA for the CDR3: TGTGCCACCAGCAGAGCGGGACAGGGGGCCAATGAGCAGTTCTTC. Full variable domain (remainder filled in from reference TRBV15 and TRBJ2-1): DAMVIQNPRYQVTQFGKPVTLSCSQTLNHNVMYWYQQKSSQAPKLLFHYYDKDFNNEADTPDNFQSRRPNTSFCFLDIRSPGLGDTAMYLCATSRAGQGANEQFFGPGTRLTVL.

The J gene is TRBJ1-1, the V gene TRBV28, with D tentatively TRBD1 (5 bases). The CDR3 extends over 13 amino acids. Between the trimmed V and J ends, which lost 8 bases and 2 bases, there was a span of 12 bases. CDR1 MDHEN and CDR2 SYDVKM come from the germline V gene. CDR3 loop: CASDTGINTEAFF. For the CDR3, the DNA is TGTGCCAGCGATACAGGTATAAACACTGAAGCTTTCTTT. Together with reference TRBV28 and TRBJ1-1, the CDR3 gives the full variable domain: DVKVTQSSRYLVKRTGEKVFLECVQDMDHENMFWYRQDPGLGLRLIYFSYDVKMKEKGDIPEGYSVSREKKERFSLILESASTNQTSMYLCASDTGINTEAFFGQGTRLTVV.

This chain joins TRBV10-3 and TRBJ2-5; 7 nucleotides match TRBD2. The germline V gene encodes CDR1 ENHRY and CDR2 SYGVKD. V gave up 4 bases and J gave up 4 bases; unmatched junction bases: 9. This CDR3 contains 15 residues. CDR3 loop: CAISAPGSGVETQYF. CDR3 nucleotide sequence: TGTGCCATCAGTGCCCCAGGGAGCGGGGTAGAGACCCAGTACTTC.

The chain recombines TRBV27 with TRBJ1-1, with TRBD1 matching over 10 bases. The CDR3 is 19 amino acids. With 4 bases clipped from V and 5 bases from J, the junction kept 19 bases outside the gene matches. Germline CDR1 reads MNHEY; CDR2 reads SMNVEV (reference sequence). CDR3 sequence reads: CASSWGTGTGASGITEAFF. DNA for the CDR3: TGTGCCAGCAGTTGGGGAACGGGGACAGGGGCCTCCGGGATAACTGAAGCTTTCTTT.

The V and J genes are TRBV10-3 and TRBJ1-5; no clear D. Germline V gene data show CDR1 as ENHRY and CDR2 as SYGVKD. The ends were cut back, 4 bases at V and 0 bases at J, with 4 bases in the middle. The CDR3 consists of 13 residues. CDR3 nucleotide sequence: TGTGCCATCAGTGTCGGTAGCAATCAGCCCCAGCATTTT. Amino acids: CAISVGSNQPQHF.

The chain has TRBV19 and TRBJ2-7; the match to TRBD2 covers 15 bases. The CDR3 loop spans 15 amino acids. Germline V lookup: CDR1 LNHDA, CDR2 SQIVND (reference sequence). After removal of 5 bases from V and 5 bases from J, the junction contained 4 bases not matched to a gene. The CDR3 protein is CASSERTSGRDEQYF. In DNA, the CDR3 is TGTGCCAGTAGTGAGCGGACTAGCGGGAGGGACGAGCAGTACTTC. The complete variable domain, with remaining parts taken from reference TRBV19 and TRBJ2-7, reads DGGITQSPKYLFRKEGQNVTLSCEQNLNHDAMYWYRQDPGQGLRLIYYSQIVNDFQKGDIAEGYSVSREKKESFPLTVTSAQKNPTAFYLCASSERTSGRDEQYFGPGTRLTVT.

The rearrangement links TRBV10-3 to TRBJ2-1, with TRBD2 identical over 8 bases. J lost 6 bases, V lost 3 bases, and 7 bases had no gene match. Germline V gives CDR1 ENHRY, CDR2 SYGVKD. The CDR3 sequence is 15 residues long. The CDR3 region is CAISDTGGGPNEQFF. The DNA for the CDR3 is TGTGCCATCAGTGACACCGGGGGGGGGCCCAATGAGCAGTTCTTC.

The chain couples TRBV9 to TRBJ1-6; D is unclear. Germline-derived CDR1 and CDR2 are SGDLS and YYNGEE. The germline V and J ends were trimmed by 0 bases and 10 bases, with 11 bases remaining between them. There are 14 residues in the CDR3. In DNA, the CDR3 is TGTGCCAGCAGCGTAGGGCCGGTTAGGTCACCCCTCCACTTT. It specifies CASSVGPVRSPLHF.

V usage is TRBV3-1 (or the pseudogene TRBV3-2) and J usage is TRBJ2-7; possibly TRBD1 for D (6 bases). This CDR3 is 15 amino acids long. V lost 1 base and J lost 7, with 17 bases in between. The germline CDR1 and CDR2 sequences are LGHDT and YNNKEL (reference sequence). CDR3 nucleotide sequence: TGTGCCAGCAGCCAAGGGGGGCGGGTGCTGGGGGAGCAGTACTTC. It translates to CASSQGGRVLGEQYF.

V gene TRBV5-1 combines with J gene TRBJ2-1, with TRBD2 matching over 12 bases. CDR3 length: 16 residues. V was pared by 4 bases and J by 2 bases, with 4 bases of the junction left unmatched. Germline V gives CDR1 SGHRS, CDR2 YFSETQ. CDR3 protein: CASSQGTSGPYNEQFF. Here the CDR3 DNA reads TGCGCCAGCAGCCAAGGGACTAGCGGGCCCTACAATGAGCAGTTCTTC.

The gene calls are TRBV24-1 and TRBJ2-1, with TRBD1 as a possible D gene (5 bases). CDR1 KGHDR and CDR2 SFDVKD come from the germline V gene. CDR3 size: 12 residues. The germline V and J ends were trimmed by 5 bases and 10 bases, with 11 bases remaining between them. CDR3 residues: CATSAGMGEQFF. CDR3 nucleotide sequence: TGTGCCACCAGTGCAGGGATGGGAGAGCAGTTCTTC.

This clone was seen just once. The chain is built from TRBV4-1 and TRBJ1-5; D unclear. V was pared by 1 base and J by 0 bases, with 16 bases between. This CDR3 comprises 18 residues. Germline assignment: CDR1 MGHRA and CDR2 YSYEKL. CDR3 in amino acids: CASSQASASSYSNQPQHF. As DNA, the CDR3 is TGCGCCAGCAGCCAAGCTAGTGCCAGTAGTTATAGCAATCAGCCCCAGCATTTT.

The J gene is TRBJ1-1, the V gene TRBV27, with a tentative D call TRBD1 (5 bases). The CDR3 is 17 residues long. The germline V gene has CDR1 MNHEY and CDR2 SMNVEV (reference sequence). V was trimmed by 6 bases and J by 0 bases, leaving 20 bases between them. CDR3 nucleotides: TGTGCCAGCAGCGACCTAGGGGAATGGGGACTGAACACTGAAGCTTTCTTT. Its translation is CASSDLGEWGLNTEAFF.

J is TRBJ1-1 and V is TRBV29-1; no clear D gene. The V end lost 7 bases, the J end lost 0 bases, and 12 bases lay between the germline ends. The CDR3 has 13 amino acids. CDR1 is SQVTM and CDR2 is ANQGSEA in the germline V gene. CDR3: CSALTWVNTEAFF. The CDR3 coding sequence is TGCAGCGCACTAACATGGGTGAACACTGAAGCTTTCTTT.